This T cell receptor (beta chain) was sequenced in a study of cytomegalovirus exposure and HLA in healthy donors. The PCR contained 60 Vbeta and 13 Jbeta primers. Assay: immunoSEQ multiplex PCR; the TCRdb copy retains only in-frame clones and omits some. The table has under 200,000 clones, 82% seen once. Study-wide results and caveats: Reports credit the classifier with highly specific, highly sensitive diagnosis of cytomegalovirus status. Reports indicate that TCR beta sequences accurately predicted the HLA-A and HLA-B alleles of most subjects.

Donors likely had unrecorded immune exposures despite being nominally healthy when sampled. Deletions cut 2 bases from V and 0 bases from J, with 5 bases between. Per germline, CDR1 ENHRY and CDR2 SYGVKD. The CDR3 consists of 14 residues. As concerns this clone: Its antigen remains unknown.

The rearrangement links TRBV10-3 to TRBJ1-5; unclear D gene. This clonotype originated in a girl aged 5 to 17 in good health and CMV-seropositive. Sequenced sample: PBMCs. The CDR3 is CAISETRSNQPQHF. DNA for the CDR3: TGTGCCATCAGTGAGACTCGTAGCAATCAGCCCCAGCATTTT.